A selection of T cell receptor beta chains follows, all from one sample in a study of lymphopenia after photon versus proton radiotherapy. TCRdb's copy holds only in-frame clones and misses some; the assay was immunoSEQ multiplex PCR. Among some 170,000 clones listed, more than 85% were seen once. The source was peripheral blood, collected from a patient treated with photon-based radiotherapy. The receptor set was obtained from a man in his forties or fifties with gastric cancer. CDR3s include the opening cysteine and the closing phenylalanine or tryptophan. The D gene is left open where the match is weak. Only part of the rows carry a size: once, few, many, or a class if the clone is expanded.

abundance	d_gene	v_gene	j_gene	CDR3nt	CDR3aa
once	TRBD2	TRBV7-2	TRBJ2-7	TGTGCCAGCAGCTTAGGGACTAGCGGGTACTTCGGATACGAGCAGTACTTC	CASSLGTSGYFGYEQYF
NA	TRBD2	TRBV4-3	TRBJ2-1	TGCGCCAGCAGCCAAGATCTGGGCGGGAGGGTTATGAATGAGCAGTTCTTC	CASSQDLGGRVMNEQFF
NA	NA	TRBV5-6	TRBJ1-5	TGTGCCAGCAGCTTTCGCCCAGATCAACCTCAGCCCCAGCATTTT	CASSFRPDQPQPQHF
once	NA	TRBV7-9	TRBJ2-7	TGTGCCAGCAGCTTCCGGGTCGCCTACGAGCAGTACTTC	CASSFRVAYEQYF
NA	NA	TRBV6-7	TRBJ2-7	TGTGCCAGCAGTCACAGCACAGGGCACGAGCAGTACTTC	CASSHSTGHEQYF
few	NA	TRBV18	TRBJ2-2	TGTGCCAGCTCACCACCGGGACTTAACACCGGGGAGCTGTTTTTT	CASSPPGLNTGELFF
once	TRBD1	TRBV27	TRBJ1-4	TGTGCCAGCAGCGGACAGGGAGGGGTCGAAAAACTGTTTTTT	CASSGQGGVEKLFF
NA	TRBD2	TRBV6-5	TRBJ2-1	TGTGCCAGCACTCTATCCGGGACTAGCGGCAATGAGCAGTTCTTC	CASTLSGTSGNEQFF
NA	TRBD2	TRBV28	TRBJ2-2	TGTGCCAGCAACCGCCCGGGGCGCGGGAGAAGCACCGGGGAGCTGTTTTTT	CASNRPGRGRSTGELFF
NA	TRBD2	TRBV18	TRBJ2-7	TGTGCCAGCTCACCTAGCGGGAGGGGGTCCTACGAGCAGTACTTC	CASSPSGRGSYEQYF
NA	TRBD1	TRBV27	TRBJ2-5	TGTGCCAGCAGGACAGGGGTGGGGGGGACCCAGTACTTC	CASRTGVGGTQYF
NA	TRBD1	TRBV19	TRBJ2-1	TGTGCCAGTAGGCTGGGACAGGTCTACAATGAGCAGTTCTTC	CASRLGQVYNEQFF
few	NA	TRBV2	TRBJ2-7	TGTGCCAGCACCGAAAGCCCTGTTATCTACGAGCAGTACTTC	CASTESPVIYEQYF
NA	TRBD2	TRBV9	TRBJ2-3	TGTGCCAGCAGCCGTGGGCTAGCGGGTACTAGCACAGATACGCAGTATTTT	CASSRGLAGTSTDTQYF
NA	TRBD1	TRBV9	TRBJ2-7	TGTGCCAGCAGCGTGAGGGGGCAGTCCTACGAGCAGTACTTC	CASSVRGQSYEQYF
NA	NA	TRBV28	TRBJ2-7	TGTGCCAGCAGTTCCCAGCTGGGGCGTACCTACGAGCAGTACTTC	CASSSQLGRTYEQYF
NA	TRBD2	TRBV7-9	TRBJ2-5	TGTGCCAGCAGCCTCGGACTAGCGGGAGGCATCGAAGAGACCCAGTACTTC	CASSLGLAGGIEETQYF
NA	TRBD1	TRBV5-1	TRBJ2-7	TGCGCCAGCAGCTTGGGTGGGACAGGGATTGAGCAGTACTTC	CASSLGGTGIEQYF
NA	NA	TRBV27	TRBJ2-7	TGTGCCAGCAGTTCCCAATACGAGCAGTACTTC	CASSSQYEQYF
once	NA	TRBV18	TRBJ2-3	TGTGCCAGCTCACCACCGAACTCCCACACAGATACGCAGTATTTT	CASSPPNSHTDTQYF
NA	NA	TRBV5-1	TRBJ2-5	TGCGCCAGCAGCTTGTACGTCGACGAGACCCAGTACTTC	CASSLYVDETQYF
NA	NA	TRBV5-1	TRBJ1-1	TGCGCCAGCAGCCTCGGGGGTTCCGGCCGGGGCCCAACAACTGAAGCTTTCTTT	CASSLGGSGRGPTTEAFF
NA	NA	TRBV28	TRBJ1-1	TGTGCCAGCAGTTTATTATCCGGGGAGAACACTGAAGCTTTCTTT	CASSLLSGENTEAFF
few	NA	TRBV28	TRBJ2-7	TGTGCCAGCAGTTTATACGCATCGGACCACGAGCAGTACTTC	CASSLYASDHEQYF
NA	TRBD1	TRBV7-8	TRBJ1-5	TGTGCCAGCAGCCCTCTGACAGGGGCCCTCTATAGCAATCAGCCCCAGCATTTT	CASSPLTGALYSNQPQHF
NA	NA	TRBV25-1	TRBJ2-3	TGTGCCAGCAGTATCGGAGGGGAAGATACGCAGTATTTT	CASSIGGEDTQYF
NA	TRBD1	TRBV12-5	TRBJ2-2	TGTGCTAGTGGTGCTGGACAGGGTGTCTCCGGGGAGCTGTTTTTT	CASGAGQGVSGELFF
few	NA	TRBV28	TRBJ2-7	TGTGCCAGCAGTTTGAAGACATGGACCTACGAGCAGTACTTC	CASSLKTWTYEQYF
NA	NA	TRBV5-1	TRBJ2-2	TGCGCCAGCAGCTCAAGGACAGCAGGAGGGACCGGGGAGCTGTTTTTT	CASSSRTAGGTGELFF
once	NA	TRBV5-6	TRBJ2-1	TGTGCCAGCAGCATAAGGGGGGGCTCCTACAATGAGCAGTTCTTC	CASSIRGGSYNEQFF
NA	TRBD1	TRBV30	TRBJ2-1	TGTGCCTGGAGCATGACAGGGAATGAGCAGTTCTTC	CAWSMTGNEQFF
NA	NA	TRBV7-2	TRBJ1-4	TGTGCCAGCAGCTACCGTGAAGGTGGGGAAAAACTGTTTTTT	CASSYREGGEKLFF
NA	NA	TRBV23-1	TRBJ1-5	TGCGCCAGCCCTCCTACGTTCAGGGACCCGAGATATAGCAATCAGCCCCAGCATTTT	CASPPTFRDPRYSNQPQHF
few	NA	TRBV6-5	TRBJ1-4	TGTGCCAGCAAGGGTAGAAACAGTGCTTATGAAAAACTGTTTTTT	CASKGRNSAYEKLFF
NA	TRBD1	TRBV7-9	TRBJ1-1	TGTGCCAGCAGGCCCGGACAGGTGAACACTGAAGCTTTCTTT	CASRPGQVNTEAFF
NA	NA	TRBV13	TRBJ2-7	TGTGCCAGCAGCCCCCGGGTGGGCGATAACGAGCAGTACTTC	CASSPRVGDNEQYF
NA	TRBD1	TRBV28	TRBJ1-5	TGTGCCAGCATCTTGGACAGGGGGAATCAGCCCCAGCATTTT	CASILDRGNQPQHF
NA	NA	TRBV11-3	TRBJ2-5	TGTGCCAGCAGCTTAGGGGGCCTCCTCGAGACCCAGTACTTC	CASSLGGLLETQYF
few	NA	TRBV7-9	TRBJ1-5	TGTGCCAGCAGCTTATGGGGCCAGCGCGGCAATCAGCCCCAGCATTTT	CASSLWGQRGNQPQHF
once	NA	TRBV30	TRBJ2-3	TGTGCCTGGAGTTCCCGAGGAGATACGCAGTATTTT	CAWSSRGDTQYF